Shown below are 18 T cell receptor beta chains from a single sample sequenced in a study of blood T cell repertoires in COVID-19. TCRdb keeps only in-frame clones here, not all; method: immunoSEQ multiplex PCR. The sample lists roughly 120,000 clones, 90% seen once, with about 4.6% in the top ten. Sequenced input: peripheral blood. The receptors stem from a man aged 55-75 years with COVID-19, enrolled during active disease.

The gene calls are TRBV2 and TRBJ2-1; 9 bases are shared with TRBD1. V lost 4 bases, J lost 7 bases, and 2 bases stayed unmatched. CDR1 SNHLY and CDR2 FYNNEI come from the germline V gene. The CDR3 consists of 13 residues. Written as DNA, the CDR3 is TGTGCCAGCAGTGGGGACAGGGTAAATGAGCAGTTCTTC. This gives the protein CASSGDRVNEQFF. Combining the CDR3 with reference TRBV2 and TRBJ2-1 gives the whole variable domain EPEVTQTPSHQVTQMGQEVILRCVPISNHLYFYWYRQILGQKVEFLVSFYNNEISEKSEIFDDQFSVERPDGSNFTLKIRSTKLEDSAMYFCASSGDRVNEQFFGPGTRLTVL.

The V and J genes are TRBV28 and TRBJ1-1; D unclear. The CDR3 consists of 14 residues. The germline V and J ends were trimmed by 7 bases and 1 base, with 13 bases remaining between them. Per germline, CDR1 MDHEN and CDR2 SYDVKM. CDR3 bases: TGTGCCAGCACCGGAGCGGACGAGAACACTGAAGCTTTCTTT. Its translation: CASTGADENTEAFF.

V gene TRBV21-1 combines with J gene TRBJ2-7; the table's D call, TRBD2, has no DNA check behind it. TRBV21-1 is given as a pseudogene. The CDR3 runs to 16 residues. This CDR3 is CASSKLHRRVAYEQYF. CDR3 DNA: TGTGCCAGCAGCAAGCTCCATCGGCGGGTCGCCTACGAGCAGTACTTC.

The chain joins TRBV11-3 to TRBJ1-2; perhaps TRBD1 as D (5 bases). Germline values: CDR1 SGHNT, CDR2 YENEEA. This CDR3 is built from 13 residues. The ends were cut back, 5 bases at V and 6 bases at J, with 13 bases in the middle. In DNA form, the CDR3 reads TGTGCCAGCAGCCCGCGACGGGGGGATGGCTACACCTTC. This encodes CASSPRRGDGYTF.

J is TRBJ1-6 and V is TRBV23-1; D not certain. TRBV23-1 qualifies as an ORF whose function is uncertain. CDR3 length equals 16 residues. The V end was cut by 4 bases, the J end by 8 bases, with 18 bases between. The CDR3 is CASSRTPPGSDSPLHF. The CDR3 DNA reads TGCGCCAGCAGTCGGACCCCCCCGGGATCGGATTCACCCCTCCACTTT.

This chain joins TRBV9 and TRBJ2-7, with 10 bases lining up with TRBD2. The germline V gene has CDR1 SGDLS and CDR2 YYNGEE. Trimming took 0 bases from V and 3 from J; bases not matched to a gene: 3. The CDR3 length is 15 residues. The CDR3 spells CASSVGSGGGYEQYF. The CDR3 bases are TGTGCCAGCAGCGTAGGGAGCGGGGGGGGCTACGAGCAGTACTTC.

This chain connects TRBV10-2 to TRBJ1-2, with D unresolved. The CDR3 is made up of 14 amino acids. From germline, CDR1 is WSHSY and CDR2 SAAADI. Trimming pared 0 bases from V and 5 bases from J, leaving 10 bases between. The CDR3 region has the DNA TGCGCCAGCAGTGAGTCACGGGGTTGGTATGGCTACACCTTC. Protein sequence: CASSESRGWYGYTF.

This clone was counted once. CDR3 loop: CASSYSDSWNTEAFF. The CDR3 DNA reads TGTGCCAGCAGTTACTCAGACAGTTGGAACACTGAAGCTTTCTTT. The rearrangement joins TRBV6-6 to TRBJ1-1; D is possibly TRBD1 (5 bases). The ends were cut back, 0 bases at V and 1 base at J, with 9 bases in the middle. CDR1 is MNHNY, CDR2 SVGAGI, per germline (reference sequence). This CDR3 has 15 residues.

This clone appeared a few times. The rearrangement joins TRBV11-2 to TRBJ2-1, with 14 bases matching TRBD2. Germline V lookup: CDR1 SGHAT, CDR2 FQNNGV. The CDR3 consists of 17 residues. The ends lost 5 bases at V and 3 bases at J; junction bases unmatched: 6. The CDR3 sequence: CASSLGTSGSVYNEQFF. DNA for the CDR3: TGTGCCAGCAGCCTCGGGACTAGCGGGAGCGTCTACAATGAGCAGTTCTTC.

The gene calls are TRBV19 and TRBJ2-1; 13 positions agree with TRBD2. From germline, CDR1 is LNHDA and CDR2 SQIVND (reference sequence). This CDR3 spans 15 amino acids. The V and J ends lost 5 bases and 8 bases, in that order; junction bases with no gene match: 6. The CDR3 DNA reads TGTGCCAGTAGTCTGACTAGCGGGAGGCTGGATGAGCAGTTCTTC. Protein product: CASSLTSGRLDEQFF.

The chain combines TRBV3-1 (or the pseudogene TRBV3-2) with TRBJ2-3; 8 positions agree with TRBD2. This CDR3 has 14 residues. J gave up 5 bases and V 4 bases, and 5 bases lay outside the gene matches. Germline V CDR1 and CDR2: LGHDT, YNNKEL (reference sequence). The CDR3 bases are TGTGCCAGCAGCCTGGCTAGCGGGCTAGATACGCAGTATTTT. Protein product: CASSLASGLDTQYF.

The rearrangement uses TRBV19 and TRBJ2-4; possible D gene TRBD1, 6 bases. The CDR3 has 16 amino acids. Germline CDR1 reads LNHDA; CDR2 reads SQIVND (reference sequence). Between the trimmed V and J ends, which lost 1 base and 0 bases, there was a span of 10 bases. CDR3 protein: CASSIVQGLAKNIQYF. The CDR3 region has the DNA TGTGCCAGTAGTATAGTACAGGGCCTAGCCAAAAACATTCAGTACTTC. Looking up the rest from reference TRBV19 and TRBJ2-4 gives the full variable domain: DGGITQSPKYLFRKEGQNVTLSCEQNLNHDAMYWYRQDPGQGLRLIYYSQIVNDFQKGDIAEGYSVSREKKESFPLTVTSAQKNPTAFYLCASSIVQGLAKNIQYFGAGTRLSVL.

In its sample, this clone was seen once. The J gene is TRBJ1-2, the V gene TRBV28; D is perhaps TRBD1 (5 bases). Between the trimmed V and J ends, which lost 5 bases and 3 bases, there was a span of 10 bases. In germline, CDR1 is MDHEN, CDR2 SYDVKM. There are 13 residues in the CDR3. The CDR3 protein is CASSQGTYYGYTF. The CDR3 DNA sequence: TGTGCCAGCAGTCAGGGAACCTACTATGGCTACACCTTC.

This chain connects TRBV5-1 to TRBJ1-1; 7 bases are shared with TRBD1. Germline V gene lookup returns CDR1 SGHRS and CDR2 YFSETQ. V dropped 6 bases and J dropped 4; count of bases not matched to a gene: 9. CDR3 size: 14 residues. CDR3 coding DNA: TGCGCCAGCACCGTCACAGGGGCGAGCACTGAAGCTTTCTTT. Its translation: CASTVTGASTEAFF.

The chain combines TRBV30 with TRBJ2-2; D not certain. V lost 4 bases and J lost 1, with 4 bases in between. From germline, CDR1 is GTSNPN and CDR2 SVGIG (reference sequence). The CDR3 consists of 12 residues. The CDR3: CAWIQNTGELFF. As DNA, the CDR3 is TGTGCCTGGATACAGAACACCGGGGAGCTGTTTTTT.

The chain employs TRBV2 and TRBJ1-2; D gene uncertain. The germline gives CDR1 SNHLY, CDR2 FYNNEI. CDR3 length equals 12 residues. Trimming shortened V by 7 bases and J by 5 bases, and 11 bases separated the two germline ends. CDR3 protein: CASKREGYGYTF. The CDR3 DNA reads as TGTGCCAGCAAAAGGGAGGGTTATGGCTACACCTTC.

The chain joins TRBV3-1 (or the pseudogene TRBV3-2) to TRBJ2-3; TRBD1 matches 12 bases. V shed 5 bases, J shed 5 bases, and the junction held 8 bases outside the gene matches. Germline V lookup: CDR1 LGHDT, CDR2 YNNKEL (reference sequence). This CDR3 has 16 amino acids. CDR3 nucleotides: TGTGCCAGCAGCACTCCGGGACAGGGGGCCGGAGATACGCAGTATTTT. It yields the protein CASSTPGQGAGDTQYF.

The gene calls are TRBV5-1 and TRBJ2-7; 10 bases align to TRBD1. From germline, CDR1 is SGHRS and CDR2 YFSETQ. Unmatched junction bases numbered 20, after V lost 9 bases and J lost 8 bases. The CDR3 totals 16 residues. The CDR3 protein is CATSLDPGTGERQQYF. CDR3 nucleotide sequence: TGCGCCACCTCCTTAGACCCCGGGACAGGGGAAAGGCAGCAGTACTTC. The full variable domain, rest sourced from reference TRBV5-1 and TRBJ2-7, is KAGVTQTPRYLIKTRGQQVTLSCSPISGHRSVSWYQQTPGQGLQFLFEYFSETQRNKGNFPGRFSGRQFSNSRSEMNVSTLELGDSALYLCATSLDPGTGERQQYFGPGTRLTVT.